One and the same sample provided the 30 T cell receptor beta chains below, sequenced in a study of blood T cell repertoires in COVID-19. Repertoires were generated with immunoSEQ multiplex PCR, while TCRdb's copy carries only in-frame clones and drops some. The table records 300,000 to 350,000 clones, 80% to 90% of them present only once. Material: peripheral blood. The receptors derive from a man aged 25 to 40 with COVID-19, enrolled during active disease.

This sequence joins TRBV27 and TRBJ2-7; 7 nucleotides agree with TRBD2. Trimming removed 5 bases from V and 3 bases from J; junction bases left unmatched: 10. This CDR3 has 15 residues. Per germline, CDR1 MNHEY and CDR2 SMNVEV (reference sequence). The CDR3 DNA reads as TGTGCCAGCAGTCCATTGCGGGAGATGATCTACGAGCAGTACTTC. It encodes CASSPLREMIYEQYF.

V is TRBV5-6 and J is TRBJ2-5, with D unclear. Looked up from germline, CDR1 is SGHDT and CDR2 is YYEEEE. V dropped 0 bases and J dropped 3 bases, with 9 bases sitting between them. The CDR3 has 14 amino acids. The CDR3 sequence: CASSLGDIEETQYF. The CDR3 DNA is TGTGCCAGCAGCTTGGGTGACATAGAAGAGACCCAGTACTTC.

V usage is TRBV15 and J usage is TRBJ2-2; 9 bases align to TRBD1. The CDR3 runs 16 residues. Per the germline V gene, CDR1 is LNHNV and CDR2 is YYDKDF (reference sequence). The V and J ends lost 0 bases and 2 bases, in that order; junction bases with no gene match: 1. In nucleotides, the CDR3 is TGTGCCACCAGCAGAGAGGGACAGGGTAACACCGGGGAGCTGTTTTTT. Translating gives CATSREGQGNTGELFF. Full variable domain (rest looked up from reference TRBV15 and TRBJ2-2): DAMVIQNPRYQVTQFGKPVTLSCSQTLNHNVMYWYQQKSSQAPKLLFHYYDKDFNNEADTPDNFQSRRPNTSFCFLDIRSPGLGDTAMYLCATSREGQGNTGELFFGEGSRLTVL.

The chain couples TRBV27 to TRBJ1-5; 7 positions match TRBD1. This CDR3 is 17 amino acids long. With V trimmed by 5 bases and J by 0 bases, 10 bases remained unmatched. CDR1 is MNHEY and CDR2 is SMNVEV in the germline V gene (reference sequence). CDR3 amino acids: CASSHKPTGISNQPQHF. The CDR3 bases are TGTGCCAGCAGTCACAAACCGACAGGGATTAGCAATCAGCCCCAGCATTTT.

This clone was picked up one time. V usage is TRBV7-3 and J usage is TRBJ2-3; 7 positions agree with TRBD2. The V gene end was trimmed by 5 bases and the J gene end by 0 bases; junction bases not matched to a gene: 8. This CDR3 is built from 16 residues. Germline CDR1 SGHTA, CDR2 FQGTGA. The DNA of the CDR3 is TGTGCCAGCAGCAAGCTGGGCGGGAGTAGCACAGATACGCAGTATTTT. Its protein is CASSKLGGSSTDTQYF.

This clone came up once. The gene calls are TRBV9 and TRBJ1-2, with a weak D call TRBD1 (5 bases). V lost 0 bases and J lost 7, with 16 bases in between. The CDR3 totals 15 residues. CDR1 and CDR2 from the germline V gene are SGDLS and YYNGEE. CDR3 in amino acids: CASSVERLGGVGYTF. In nucleotides, the CDR3 is TGTGCCAGCAGCGTAGAAAGGCTGGGGGGTGTTGGCTACACCTTC.

The V and J genes are TRBV19 and TRBJ2-7; D not resolved. V was trimmed by 2 bases and J by 3 bases, leaving 17 bases between them. The CDR3 consists of 16 residues. Germline values: CDR1 LNHDA, CDR2 SQIVND (reference sequence). As DNA, the CDR3 is TGTGCCAGTAGTATAAGACTCCCACAAGAAGGCTACGAGCAGTACTTC. Translation: CASSIRLPQEGYEQYF.

The chain joins TRBV18 to TRBJ2-2, with 13 nucleotides matching TRBD2. After removal of 3 bases from V and 6 bases from J, the junction contained 1 base not matched to a gene. Germline values: CDR1 KGHSH, CDR2 LQKENI. The CDR3 is 15 residues long. CDR3 coding DNA: TGTGCCAGCTCACCGGGACTAGCGGGATCCGGGGAGCTGTTTTTT. It specifies CASSPGLAGSGELFF.

V is TRBV10-3 and J is TRBJ2-3; D unresolved. The CDR3 is 16 amino acids. V was pared by 4 bases and J by 2 bases, with 16 bases between. The V gene's germline CDR1 is ENHRY and CDR2 SYGVKD. The DNA for the CDR3 is TGTGCCATCAGTGCTTTGGATAGAGGTTCCACAGATACGCAGTATTTT. Its protein is CAISALDRGSTDTQYF.

The gene calls are TRBV7-7 and TRBJ2-1, with 7 nucleotides matching TRBD2. V lost 1 base and J lost 8; bases outside the gene matches: 8. The CDR3 is 15 amino acids. Germline V gene sequence: CDR1 SSHAT, CDR2 FNYEAQ (reference sequence). CDR3 region: CASSLVAGAVDEQFF. The DNA of the CDR3 is TGTGCCAGCAGCTTAGTCGCGGGAGCGGTCGATGAGCAGTTCTTC.

The table lists this clone with a count of one. The rearrangement links TRBV3-1 (or the pseudogene TRBV3-2) to TRBJ1-3; unclear D gene. CDR1 LGHDT and CDR2 YNNKEL come from the germline V gene (reference sequence). The CDR3 has 15 residues. Trimming cost V 2 bases and J 1 base, with 9 bases left between them. CDR3 nucleotides: TGTGCCAGCAGCCAATGGGGAGCTTCTGGAAACACCATATATTTT. Protein: CASSQWGASGNTIYF.

This sequence joins TRBV12-3 or TRBV12-4 and TRBJ1-5, with D unclear. Trimming left V 7 bases short and J 6 bases short, with 13 bases between. The CDR3 length is 13 residues. CDR3 sequence: CASTPNSGQPQHF. The CDR3 DNA sequence: TGTGCCAGCACTCCTAACTCCGGTCAGCCCCAGCATTTT.

The count of this clone is one. This chain joins TRBV2 and TRBJ2-1, with 8 bases identical to TRBD2. CDR1 and CDR2 from the germline V gene are SNHLY and FYNNEI. There are 15 residues in the CDR3. The ends lost 6 bases at V and 0 bases at J; junction bases unmatched: 4. As DNA, the CDR3 is TGTGCCAGCAGAAAAACTAGCGGCTCCTACAATGAGCAGTTCTTC. It is translated as CASRKTSGSYNEQFF.

This chain uses TRBV18 with TRBJ1-4; unclear D gene. The CDR3 length is 16 residues. CDR1 is KGHSH and CDR2 is LQKENI in the germline V gene. V dropped 3 bases and J dropped 4 bases, with 15 bases sitting between them. The CDR3 is CASSPFAPGDNEKLFF. The CDR3 DNA is TGTGCCAGCTCACCTTTCGCCCCGGGAGATAATGAAAAACTGTTTTTT.

The rearrangement joins TRBV3-1 (or the pseudogene TRBV3-2) to TRBJ1-1; D might be TRBD1 (6 bases). Germline V gene lookup returns CDR1 LGHDT and CDR2 YNNKEL (reference sequence). This CDR3 is 14 amino acids long. Between the trimmed V and J ends, which lost 5 bases and 6 bases, there was a span of 16 bases. Here the CDR3 reads CASSFRGGESEAFF. The CDR3, as DNA: TGTGCCAGCAGCTTCCGAGGGGGTGAATCTGAAGCTTTCTTT.

This sequence joins TRBV29-1 and TRBJ2-3; no definite D call. Germline-derived CDR1 and CDR2 are SQVTM and ANQGSEA. This CDR3 region has 13 residues. V dropped 4 bases and J dropped 0 bases, with 8 bases sitting between them. This CDR3 reads CSVAPPSTDTQYF. The CDR3 bases are TGCAGCGTTGCCCCCCCTAGCACAGATACGCAGTATTTT.

Comment on this clone: One end of the junction varies from germline; a read error may be responsible. CDR3 residues: CASCLGLSDEQFF. DNA for the CDR3: TGCGCCAGCTGCTTGGGCCTTAGCGATGAGCAGTTCTTC. The rearrangement links TRBV5-1 to TRBJ2-1; D may be TRBD2 (5 bases). The CDR3 covers 13 residues. Per the germline V gene, CDR1 is SGHRS and CDR2 is YFSETQ. Full variable domain (remainder filled in from reference TRBV5-1 and TRBJ2-1): KAGVTQTPRYLIKTRGQQVTLSCSPISGHRSVSWYQQTPGQGLQFLFEYFSETQRNKGNFPGRFSGRQFSNSRSEMNVSTLELGDSALYLCASCLGLSDEQFFGPGTRLTVL.

This clone was counted once. The chain joins TRBV30 to TRBJ1-2, with D hard to call. This CDR3 is built from 11 residues. Trimming took 1 base from V and 8 from J, leaving 8 bases between them. Germline CDR1 is GTSNPN and CDR2 is SVGIG (reference sequence). CDR3 in DNA: TGTGCCTGGAGTGGTGGAGGGGGCTACACCTTC. Its protein is CAWSGGGGYTF.

The chain links TRBV28 to TRBJ1-5; possible D gene TRBD1, 5 bases. Germline assignment: CDR1 MDHEN and CDR2 SYDVKM. The CDR3 spans 15 residues. V lost 2 bases and J lost 5, with 13 bases in between. The CDR3 sequence: CASSLVGRVDQPQHF. CDR3 nucleotide sequence: TGTGCCAGCAGTTTAGTAGGCAGGGTGGATCAGCCCCAGCATTTT.

The rearrangement joins TRBV12-3 or TRBV12-4 to TRBJ1-2; D gene unclear. CDR3 length equals 12 residues. Trimming stripped 4 bases from V and 8 bases from J, with 11 bases between. The CDR3 reads CASSWSQHGYTF. In DNA form, the CDR3 reads TGTGCCAGCAGTTGGTCCCAACACGGCTACACCTTC.

The chain recombines TRBV5-4 with TRBJ1-4; D call uncertain. The germline CDR1 and CDR2 sequences are SGHNT and YYREEE (reference sequence). CDR3 length: 14 amino acids. Between the trimmed V and J ends, which lost 0 bases and 8 bases, there was a span of 11 bases. For the CDR3, the DNA is TGTGCCAGCAGCTTGGAGTCAGGTCGCGAAAAACTGTTTTTT. This sequence encodes CASSLESGREKLFF.

The V gene is TRBV28, the J gene TRBJ2-3, with 11 positions matching TRBD2. CDR3 size: 18 residues. J lost 1 base, V lost 2 bases, and 8 bases had no gene match. Germline values: CDR1 MDHEN, CDR2 SYDVKM. In DNA, the CDR3 is TGTGCCAGCAGTTTAGGAGGTAGCGGGAGGGGGGGCACAGATACGCAGTATTTT. The encoded protein is CASSLGGSGRGGTDTQYF.

V usage is TRBV5-1 and J usage is TRBJ1-1; TRBD1 aligns across 8 bases. This CDR3 is 14 amino acids long. Germline V gives CDR1 SGHRS, CDR2 YFSETQ. Trimming cost V 0 bases and J 8 bases; bases outside gene matches: 6. The CDR3 is CASSLAGQGREAFF. CDR3 nucleotide sequence: TGCGCCAGCAGCTTGGCCGGACAGGGTAGGGAAGCTTTCTTT.

The rearrangement links TRBV27 to TRBJ2-7, with D perhaps TRBD1 (7 bases). The ends were cut back, 3 bases at V and 4 bases at J, with 16 bases in the middle. The CDR3 totals 15 residues. The V gene's germline CDR1 is MNHEY and CDR2 SMNVEV (reference sequence). The chain's CDR3 is CASSFRQTGRYEQYF. CDR3 nucleotide sequence: TGTGCCAGCAGTTTCCGACAGACAGGGAGGTACGAGCAGTACTTC.

The chain carries TRBV4-2 and TRBJ2-3; 9 nucleotides align to TRBD1. Germline trimming cut 4 bases from V and 2 bases from J; bases unmatched to any gene: 1. Germline V lookup: CDR1 LGHNA, CDR2 YNFKEQ. This CDR3 is 14 amino acids long. The CDR3 DNA is TGTGCCAGCAGCCGGGACAGGGACACAGATACGCAGTATTTT. Amino acid sequence: CASSRDRDTDTQYF.

This chain uses TRBV7-2 with TRBJ2-3, with 12 bases lining up with TRBD2. Trimming at V came to 6 bases and at J to 1 base, leaving 8 bases not matched to a gene. This CDR3 is built from 17 residues. Germline-derived CDR1 and CDR2 are SGHTA and FQGNSA. CDR3 region: CASSPRLAGDRTDTQYF. The CDR3 DNA sequence: TGTGCCAGCAGTCCGCGACTAGCGGGGGACCGCACAGATACGCAGTATTTT.

V and J are TRBV7-9 and TRBJ2-1; TRBD2 matches 11 bases. V lost 7 bases to trimming and J lost 12 bases; unmatched junction nucleotides: 26. The CDR3 contains 19 residues. Germline V gene sequence: CDR1 SEHNR, CDR2 FQNEAQ (reference sequence). DNA for the CDR3: TGTGCCAGCACCGAACGGGGACTAGCGGTATTGCCCCAAATGACCGGGCAGTTCTTC. Translation: CASTERGLAVLPQMTGQFF.

This rearrangement joins TRBV6-1 to TRBJ2-3, with 10 nucleotides matching TRBD2. Germline CDR1 reads MNHNS; CDR2 reads SASEGT. J gave up 4 bases and V 0 bases, and 4 bases lay outside the gene matches. This CDR3 is 16 amino acids long. The CDR3: CASSEAYSGRPDTQYF. In nucleotides, the CDR3 is TGTGCCAGCAGTGAAGCTTATAGCGGGAGGCCAGATACGCAGTATTTT.

A few counts support this clone. CDR3 in DNA: TGTGCCAGCAGCTTACCCTGGACAGGGCGTAAAGAGACCCAGTACTTC. This codes for CASSLPWTGRKETQYF. The gene calls are TRBV5-6 and TRBJ2-5; 8 nucleotides line up with TRBD1. This CDR3 is built from 16 residues. With V trimmed by 2 bases and J by 3 bases, 9 bases remained unmatched. The V gene's germline CDR1 is SGHDT and CDR2 YYEEEE.

The chain links TRBV7-2 to TRBJ2-3; TRBD1 might be the D (5 bases). The CDR3 has 16 amino acids. Trimming took off 2 bases at V and 4 bases at J, with 16 bases between the two ends. Germline CDR1 is SGHTA and CDR2 is FQGNSA. The CDR3 DNA is TGTGCCAGCAGCTTAACGGACATGGGTAGAGCAGATACGCAGTATTTT. Translation: CASSLTDMGRADTQYF.